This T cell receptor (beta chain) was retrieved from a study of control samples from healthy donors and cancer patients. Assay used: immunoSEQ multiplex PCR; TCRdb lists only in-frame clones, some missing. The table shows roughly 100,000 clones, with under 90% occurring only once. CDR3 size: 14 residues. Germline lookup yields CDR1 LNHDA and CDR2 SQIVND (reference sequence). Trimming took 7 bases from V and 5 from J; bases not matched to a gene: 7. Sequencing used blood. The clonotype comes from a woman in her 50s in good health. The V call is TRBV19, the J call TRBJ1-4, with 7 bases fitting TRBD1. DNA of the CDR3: TGTGCCAGTACAGGGGACAGCTCCAATGAAAAACTGTTTTTT. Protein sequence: CASTGDSSNEKLFF. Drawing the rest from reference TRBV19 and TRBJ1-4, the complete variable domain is DGGITQSPKYLFRKEGQNVTLSCEQNLNHDAMYWYRQDPGQGLRLIYYSQIVNDFQKGDIAEGYSVSREKKESFPLTVTSAQKNPTAFYLCASTGDSSNEKLFFGSGTQLSVL.